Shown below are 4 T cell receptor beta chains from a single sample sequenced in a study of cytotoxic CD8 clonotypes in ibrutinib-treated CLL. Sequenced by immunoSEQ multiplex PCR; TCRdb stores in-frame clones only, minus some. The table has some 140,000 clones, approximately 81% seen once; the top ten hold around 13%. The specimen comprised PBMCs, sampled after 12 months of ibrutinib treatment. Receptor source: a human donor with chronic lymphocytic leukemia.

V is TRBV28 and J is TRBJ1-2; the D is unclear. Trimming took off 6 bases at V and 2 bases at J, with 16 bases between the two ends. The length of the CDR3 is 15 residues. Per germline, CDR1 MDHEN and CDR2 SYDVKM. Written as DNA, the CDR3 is TGTGCCAGCAGCCCGCCCGGCTTGGGGAACTATGGCTACACCTTC. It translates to CASSPPGLGNYGYTF.

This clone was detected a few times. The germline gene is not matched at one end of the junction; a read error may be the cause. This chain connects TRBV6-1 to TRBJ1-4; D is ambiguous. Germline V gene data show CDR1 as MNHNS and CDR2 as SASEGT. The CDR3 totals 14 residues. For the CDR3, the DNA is TGTGCCAGCAGAGAAGCAGGTACTAATGAAAAACTGTTTTTT. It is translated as CASREAGTNEKLFF.

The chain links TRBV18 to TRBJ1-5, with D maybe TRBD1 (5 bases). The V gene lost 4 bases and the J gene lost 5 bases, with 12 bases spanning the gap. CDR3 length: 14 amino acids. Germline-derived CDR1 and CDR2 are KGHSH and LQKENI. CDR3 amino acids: CASSQAGGDQPQHF. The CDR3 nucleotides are TGTGCCAGCTCACAGGCTGGGGGGGATCAGCCCCAGCATTTT.

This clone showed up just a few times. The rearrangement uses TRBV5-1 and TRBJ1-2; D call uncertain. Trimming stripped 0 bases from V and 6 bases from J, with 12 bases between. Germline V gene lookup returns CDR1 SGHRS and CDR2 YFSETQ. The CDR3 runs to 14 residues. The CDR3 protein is CASSLGPLGNGYTF. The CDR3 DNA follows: TGCGCCAGCAGCTTGGGACCGCTCGGGAATGGCTACACCTTC. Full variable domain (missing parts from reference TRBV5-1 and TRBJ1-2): KAGVTQTPRYLIKTRGQQVTLSCSPISGHRSVSWYQQTPGQGLQFLFEYFSETQRNKGNFPGRFSGRQFSNSRSEMNVSTLELGDSALYLCASSLGPLGNGYTFGSGTRLTVV.